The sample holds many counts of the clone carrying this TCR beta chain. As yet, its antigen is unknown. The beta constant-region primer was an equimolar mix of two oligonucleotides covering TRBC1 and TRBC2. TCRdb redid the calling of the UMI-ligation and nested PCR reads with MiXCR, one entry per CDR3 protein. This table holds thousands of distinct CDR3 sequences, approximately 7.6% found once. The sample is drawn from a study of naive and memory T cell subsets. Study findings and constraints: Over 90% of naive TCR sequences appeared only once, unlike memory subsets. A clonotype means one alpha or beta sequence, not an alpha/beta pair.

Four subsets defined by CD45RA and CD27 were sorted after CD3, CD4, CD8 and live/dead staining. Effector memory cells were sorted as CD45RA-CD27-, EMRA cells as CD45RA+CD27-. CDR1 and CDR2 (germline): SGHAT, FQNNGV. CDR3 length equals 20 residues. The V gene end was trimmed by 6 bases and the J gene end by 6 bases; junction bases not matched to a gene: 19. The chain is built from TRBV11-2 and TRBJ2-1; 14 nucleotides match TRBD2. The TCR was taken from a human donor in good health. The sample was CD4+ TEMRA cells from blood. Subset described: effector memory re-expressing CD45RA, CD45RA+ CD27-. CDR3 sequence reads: CASSSLSFPGLAGVFNEQFF. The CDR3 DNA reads TGTGCCAGCAGTTCTTTATCCTTTCCGGGACTAGCGGGAGTTTTCAATGAGCAGTTCTTC.